Shown below are 27 T cell receptor beta chains from a single sample sequenced in a study of neoadjuvant anti-PD-1 for oral cavity cancer. Assay used: immunoSEQ multiplex PCR; TCRdb lists only in-frame clones, some missing. The sample yields some 66,000 clones, about four fifths seen once. The sequenced sample was PBMCs, obtained before nivolumab (anti-PD-1) treatment. These receptors all come from a person aged 35-79 years with oral cavity squamous cell carcinoma.

The genes are TRBV19 and TRBJ2-7, with D maybe TRBD2 (6 bases). The CDR3 sequence is 17 residues long. V dropped 0 bases and J dropped 2 bases, with 17 bases sitting between them. Per the germline V gene, CDR1 is LNHDA and CDR2 is SQIVND (reference sequence). This CDR3 is CASSIDRPGALPYEQYF. CDR3 DNA sequence: TGTGCCAGTAGTATAGACCGGCCGGGAGCTCTCCCCTACGAGCAGTACTTC.

J is TRBJ2-1 and V is TRBV7-9; no clear D gene. The CDR3 loop spans 12 amino acids. Trimming pared 1 base from V and 9 bases from J, leaving 7 bases between. Per the germline V gene, CDR1 is SEHNR and CDR2 is FQNEAQ (reference sequence). The CDR3 sequence: CASSLEMSEQFF. The CDR3 nucleotides read TGTGCCAGCAGCTTAGAGATGAGTGAGCAGTTCTTC. The variable domain in full, completed from reference TRBV7-9 and TRBJ2-1, reads DTGVSQNPRHKITKRGQNVTFRCDPISEHNRLYWYRQTLGQGPEFLTYFQNEAQLEKSRLLSDRFSAERPKGSFSTLEIQRTEQGDSAMYLCASSLEMSEQFFGPGTRLTVL.

The rearrangement links TRBV5-6 to TRBJ1-2; 9 nucleotides align to TRBD1. There are 15 residues in the CDR3. Germline trimming cut 2 bases from V and 7 bases from J; bases unmatched to any gene: 9. Per germline, CDR1 SGHDT and CDR2 YYEEEE. In nucleotides, the CDR3 is TGTGCCAGCAGCTTTCCGGACAGGGGTACATCTGGCTACACCTTC. Residues: CASSFPDRGTSGYTF.

The V gene is TRBV5-1, the J gene TRBJ1-4; 9 positions agree with TRBD1. Trimming took 4 bases from V and 5 from J; bases not matched to a gene: 3. Looked up from germline, CDR1 is SGHRS and CDR2 is YFSETQ. This CDR3 comprises 14 residues. The CDR3 DNA follows: TGCGCCAGCAGCCTTGGACAGGGGAATGAAAAACTGTTTTTT. Translated, it gives CASSLGQGNEKLFF.

As regards this clone: The same CDR3 is also encoded by other DNA sequences in this sample. The chain recombines TRBV20-1 with TRBJ2-7; D gene uncertain. The length of the CDR3 is 11 residues. V lost 3 bases and J lost 4, with 7 bases in between. Germline V CDR1 and CDR2: DFQATT, SNEGSKA (reference sequence). In DNA form, the CDR3 reads TGCAGTGCTAGCTCGCAGTACGAGCAGTACTTC. Protein product: CSASSQYEQYF.

The chain employs TRBV7-6 and TRBJ2-1; D may correspond to TRBD1 or TRBD2 (5 bases each). The V and J ends lost 5 bases and 7 bases respectively, with 15 bases between them. CDR3 length: 14 residues. The germline V gene has CDR1 SGHVS and CDR2 FNYEAQ. CDR3 amino acids: CASSPPRGPNEQFF. CDR3 bases: TGTGCCAGCAGCCCCCCACGGGGCCCTAATGAGCAGTTCTTC.

The chain combines TRBV9 with TRBJ2-6; 7 bases line up with TRBD1. Germline V gene sequence: CDR1 SGDLS, CDR2 YYNGEE. The CDR3 has 16 residues. The V segment lost 4 bases and the J segment 4 bases; nucleotides outside the gene matches: 8. CDR3 DNA sequence: TGTGCCAGCAGCTCACAGACAGGGTCCGGGGCCAACGTCCTGACTTTC. Encoded protein: CASSSQTGSGANVLTF.

The genes are TRBV5-5 and TRBJ1-4; D is unresolved. Germline assignment: CDR1 SGHKS and CDR2 YYEKEE (reference sequence). The CDR3 contains 15 residues. V was cut by 0 bases and J by 1 base, with 7 bases left in between. This CDR3 reads CASSLAPGTNEKLFF. In DNA, the CDR3 is TGTGCCAGCAGCTTGGCCCCGGGAACTAATGAAAAACTGTTTTTT.

In DNA, the CDR3 is TGTGCCAGCAGCCAAGCCCTGACCACGATCTCCTACGAGCAGTACTTC. It specifies CASSQALTTISYEQYF. The chain recombines TRBV7-6 with TRBJ2-7; D call uncertain. Per the germline V gene, CDR1 is SGHVS and CDR2 is FNYEAQ. The CDR3 has 16 residues. Trimming shortened V by 5 bases and J by 0 bases, and 17 bases separated the two germline ends.

This clone was recorded a few times. The rearrangement joins TRBV4-1 to TRBJ2-7; D is undetermined. The CDR3 extends over 15 amino acids. CDR1 is MGHRA, CDR2 YSYEKL, per germline. V dropped 1 base and J dropped 0 bases, with 10 bases sitting between them. The CDR3 DNA follows: TGCGCCAGCAGCCAAGTGATACTTGCCTCCTACGAGCAGTACTTC. Protein product: CASSQVILASYEQYF.

CDR3 protein: CASRLAGNTGELFF. CDR3 bases: TGTGCCAGCAGACTAGCGGGAAACACCGGGGAGCTGTTTTTT. The chain carries TRBV7-6 and TRBJ2-2, with 10 bases aligning to TRBD2. Germline trimming cut 6 bases from V and 2 bases from J; bases unmatched to any gene: 0. This CDR3 comprises 14 residues. The V gene's germline CDR1 is SGHVS and CDR2 FNYEAQ.

In its sample, this clone was seen once. The chain links TRBV7-2 to TRBJ2-1; a possible D gene is TRBD2 (7 bases). With 4 bases removed from V and 6 bases from J, the gap between germline ends came to 19 bases. Germline CDR1 and CDR2: SGHTA and FQGNSA. CDR3 size: 16 residues. The CDR3 region is CASSSAPGGRSNEQFF. The CDR3 bases are TGTGCCAGCAGCTCGGCTCCGGGGGGCCGAAGCAATGAGCAGTTCTTC.

This clone was seen just once. This chain joins TRBV19 and TRBJ2-2; no clear D gene. The V end lost 3 bases, the J end lost 3 bases, and 14 bases lay between the germline ends. Germline-derived CDR1 and CDR2 are LNHDA and SQIVND (reference sequence). The CDR3 is 16 residues long. For the CDR3, the DNA is TGTGCCAGTAGTATTTATCTCGGCTCATACACCGGGGAGCTGTTTTTT. This translates into CASSIYLGSYTGELFF.

The chain uses TRBV7-9 and TRBJ1-6; D gene unclear. Germline CDR1 is SEHNR and CDR2 is FQNEAQ (reference sequence). CDR3 size: 12 residues. V was pared by 1 base and J by 8 bases, with 3 bases between. CDR3 loop: CASSLGDSPLHF. In DNA form, the CDR3 reads TGTGCCAGCAGCTTAGGGGATTCACCCCTCCACTTT.

This clone appeared a single time. CDR3 nucleotides: TGTGCCAGCAGTCGACAAAGGGACACTGAAGCTTTCTTT. It translates to CASSRQRDTEAFF. The chain uses TRBV6-1 and TRBJ1-1; no definite D call. V shed 5 bases and J shed 3 bases, with 10 bases lying between them. The CDR3 runs 13 residues. Germline CDR1 reads MNHNS; CDR2 reads SASEGT.

The chain is built from TRBV19 and TRBJ1-1; the D gene is possibly TRBD1 (5 bases). Germline-derived CDR1 and CDR2 are LNHDA and SQIVND (reference sequence). Trimming shortened V by 3 bases and J by 7 bases, and 12 bases separated the two germline ends. The CDR3 runs 13 residues. In DNA form, the CDR3 reads TGTGCCAGTAGTATGGGCAGGGAGGGTGAAGCTTTCTTT. Translation gives CASSMGREGEAFF. Full variable domain (rest looked up from reference TRBV19 and TRBJ1-1): DGGITQSPKYLFRKEGQNVTLSCEQNLNHDAMYWYRQDPGQGLRLIYYSQIVNDFQKGDIAEGYSVSREKKESFPLTVTSAQKNPTAFYLCASSMGREGEAFFGQGTRLTVV.

V gene TRBV18 combines with J gene TRBJ1-2; 7 bases align to TRBD1. The V and J ends lost 6 bases and 3 bases, in that order; junction bases with no gene match: 7. The CDR3 sequence is 14 residues long. Germline CDR1 reads KGHSH; CDR2 reads LQKENI. The CDR3 protein is CASSPTGDYYGYTF. In DNA form, the CDR3 reads TGTGCCAGCTCCCCCACAGGGGACTACTATGGCTACACCTTC.

This sequence joins TRBV28 and TRBJ1-5; D is perhaps TRBD1 (5 bases). CDR1 is MDHEN and CDR2 is SYDVKM in the germline V gene. The CDR3 covers 14 residues. CDR3 DNA: TGTGCAATGGGGCCCGGGTATGGCAATCAGCCCCAGCATTTT. Translation gives CAMGPGYGNQPQHF. The variable domain in full, with the rest retrieved from reference TRBV28 and TRBJ1-5, is DVKVTQSSRYLVKRTGEKVFLECVQDMDHENMFWYRQDPGLGLRLIYFSYDVKMKEKGDIPEGYSVSREKKERFSLILESASTNQTSMYLCAMGPGYGNQPQHFGDGTRLSIL.

This chain joins TRBV18 and TRBJ2-1, with no clear D. Per germline, CDR1 KGHSH and CDR2 LQKENI. The CDR3 sequence is 18 residues long. Trimming removed 6 bases from V and 1 base from J, with 22 bases in between. As DNA, the CDR3 is TGTGCCAGCTCTCACCGCCCCCACGGCAGACGGTCCTACAATGAGCAGTTCTTC. Translation: CASSHRPHGRRSYNEQFF.

The chain employs TRBV19 and TRBJ1-3, with 7 nucleotides matching TRBD1. Germline V CDR1 and CDR2: LNHDA, SQIVND (reference sequence). With V trimmed by 4 bases and J by 1 base, 7 bases remained unmatched. CDR3 size: 16 residues. CDR3: CASSRGQPSSGNTIYF. In nucleotides, the CDR3 is TGTGCCAGTAGTAGGGGACAGCCCTCTTCTGGAAACACCATATATTTT.

The chain employs TRBV7-8 and TRBJ2-5; TRBD2 aligns across 11 bases. Germline V lookup: CDR1 SGHVS, CDR2 FQNEAQ. This CDR3 is 18 amino acids long. Trimming removed 4 bases from V and 4 bases from J; junction bases left unmatched: 14. CDR3 bases: TGTGCCAGCAGCTCCACTAGGGGACTAGCGGTCGGTGGAGAGACCCAGTACTTC. Translation: CASSSTRGLAVGGETQYF.

The chain employs TRBV10-2 and TRBJ2-7; D call uncertain. CDR3 length equals 15 residues. Germline loops: CDR1 WSHSY, CDR2 SAAADI. V lost 3 bases, J lost 3 bases, and 15 bases lay in between. The CDR3 coding sequence is TGCGCCAGCAGTGAAGGGTTTTCCGTAAACTACGAGCAGTACTTC. Protein: CASSEGFSVNYEQYF.

The chain couples TRBV19 to TRBJ2-7, with TRBD2 matching 9 bases. The CDR3 spans 14 residues. Germline V gene data show CDR1 as LNHDA and CDR2 as SQIVND (reference sequence). With V trimmed by 1 base and J by 6 bases, 4 bases remained unmatched. This CDR3 reads CASSIVGTSSEQYF. The DNA for the CDR3 is TGTGCCAGTAGTATAGTGGGGACTAGCAGCGAGCAGTACTTC.

In its sample, this clone was seen a few times. V gene TRBV15 combines with J gene TRBJ1-5, with 9 nucleotides matching TRBD1. Trimming removed 0 bases from V and 4 bases from J; junction bases left unmatched: 16. The CDR3 has 20 residues. Germline V CDR1 and CDR2: LNHNV, YYDKDF (reference sequence). CDR3 sequence reads: CATSRDLWQFDRGGNQPQHF. DNA for the CDR3: TGTGCCACCAGCAGAGATCTTTGGCAATTTGACAGGGGGGGGAATCAGCCCCAGCATTTT.

This clone was picked up a small number of times. V and J are TRBV12-5 and TRBJ1-1; the D is unclear. The germline V gene encodes CDR1 LGHNT and CDR2 FRNRAP. The CDR3 consists of 13 residues. With 3 bases removed from V and 3 bases from J, the gap between germline ends came to 8 bases. CDR3 in DNA: TGTGCTAGTGGTTTTGGGCGGTACACTGAAGCTTTCTTT. Translation gives CASGFGRYTEAFF.

This clone has more than one count but fewer than ten. The same CDR3 also results from other DNA sequences found in this sample. The rearrangement links TRBV16 to TRBJ2-7; either TRBD1 or TRBD2 may fit D (5 bases each). CDR1 and CDR2 from the germline V gene are KGHSY and FQNENV. This CDR3 has 15 residues. Trimming took 5 bases from V and 0 from J, leaving 14 bases between them. CDR3 coding DNA: TGTGCCAGCAGCGGGACGGGGATGAGCTCCTACGAGCAGTACTTC. As protein: CASSGTGMSSYEQYF.

The V gene is TRBV19, the J gene TRBJ2-1; TRBD2 matches at 10 bases. The germline V gene encodes CDR1 LNHDA and CDR2 SQIVND (reference sequence). After removal of 1 base from V and 3 bases from J, the junction contained 3 bases not matched to a gene. The CDR3 consists of 16 residues. CDR3 DNA: TGTGCCAGTAGTATAGTTGGACTAGCGGTCTACAATGAGCAGTTCTTC. Its protein is CASSIVGLAVYNEQFF.